The 9 T cell receptor beta chains given below trace back to one sample, sequenced in a study of cytomegalovirus exposure and HLA in healthy donors. 13 Jbeta primers and 60 Vbeta primers were used for the PCR. Profiled with immunoSEQ multiplex PCR; TCRdb holds only in-frame clones, not every one. The sample yields 140,000 or so clones, about 80% seen once. Sequencing was done on a sample of PBMCs. The receptors here all came from a man aged 35-49 years in good health and CMV-seronegative.

As regards this clone: One junction end disagrees with the germline gene, perhaps due to a read error. The chain joins TRBV6-1 to TRBJ2-7, with 8 bases matching TRBD2. This CDR3 region has 12 residues. CDR1 and CDR2 (germline): MNHNS, SASEGT. In DNA, the CDR3 is TGTGCCAGCAGATTAGAGCCGGGACTAGACTTTTTC. It yields the protein CASRLEPGLDFF.

V usage is TRBV4-2 and J usage is TRBJ2-1; D gene uncertain. Germline CDR1 LGHNA, CDR2 YNFKEQ. Trimming left V 0 bases short and J 3 bases short, with 15 bases between. The CDR3 length is 17 residues. The CDR3 sequence: CASSQEHSLGIYNEQFF. The CDR3, as DNA: TGTGCCAGCAGCCAAGAACATAGCTTAGGAATCTACAATGAGCAGTTCTTC.

The V call is TRBV19, the J call TRBJ2-5, with 12 bases that match TRBD1. Germline V gene lookup returns CDR1 LNHDA and CDR2 SQIVND (reference sequence). The V gene end was trimmed by 3 bases and the J gene end by 5 bases; junction bases not matched to a gene: 4. This CDR3 comprises 15 residues. The CDR3 region is CASSMGQGARETQYF. CDR3 DNA: TGTGCCAGTAGTATGGGACAGGGGGCCAGGGAGACCCAGTACTTC.

CDR3 loop: CATSRYGLAGLNEQYF. Written as DNA, the CDR3 is TGTGCCACCAGCAGATATGGACTAGCGGGGTTGAACGAGCAGTACTTC. The V call is TRBV15, the J call TRBJ2-7; TRBD2 agrees at 12 bases. Trimming took 2 bases from V and 5 from J; bases not matched to a gene: 7. The length of the CDR3 is 16 residues. Germline V gives CDR1 LNHNV, CDR2 YYDKDF (reference sequence). Together with reference TRBV15 and TRBJ2-7, the CDR3 gives the full variable domain: DAMVIQNPRYQVTQFGKPVTLSCSQTLNHNVMYWYQQKSSQAPKLLFHYYDKDFNNEADTPDNFQSRRPNTSFCFLDIRSPGLGDTAMYLCATSRYGLAGLNEQYFGPGTRLTVT.

This clone was seen a few times. The chain uses TRBV5-6 and TRBJ2-1; D is unclear. The CDR3 length is 12 residues. V was trimmed by 0 bases and J by 9 bases, leaving 7 bases between them. Looked up from germline, CDR1 is SGHDT and CDR2 is YYEEEE. CDR3 loop: CASSLASREQFF. The CDR3 region has the DNA TGTGCCAGCAGCTTGGCAAGCCGTGAGCAGTTCTTC.

The chain has TRBV6-1 and TRBJ1-6; 7 bases match TRBD1. The germline gives CDR1 MNHNS, CDR2 SASEGT. After removal of 6 bases from V and 3 bases from J, the junction contained 2 bases not matched to a gene. This CDR3 has 14 residues. CDR3 loop: CASRQGGYNSPLHF. The CDR3 DNA sequence: TGTGCCAGCAGGCAGGGGGGCTATAATTCACCCCTCCACTTT.

V gene TRBV9 combines with J gene TRBJ2-7, with 9 bases aligning to TRBD2. CDR1 is SGDLS, CDR2 YYNGEE, per germline. J gave up 6 bases and V 0 bases, and 10 bases lay outside the gene matches. The CDR3 loop spans 16 amino acids. The DNA for the CDR3 is TGTGCCAGCAGCGTAGGTTCTAGCGGGACCACGTCCGAGCAGTACTTC. Amino acids: CASSVGSSGTTSEQYF.

The V call is TRBV30, the J call TRBJ2-1; D gene ambiguous. The CDR3 is 14 residues long. The V end was cut by 0 bases, the J end by 8 bases, with 14 bases between. The germline gives CDR1 GTSNPN, CDR2 SVGIG (reference sequence). In nucleotides, the CDR3 is TGTGCCTGGAGTGTAGCCCCTCATCCCGATGAGCAGTTCTTC. The encoded protein is CAWSVAPHPDEQFF. The whole variable domain, remainder taken from reference TRBV30 and TRBJ2-1, is SQTIHQWPATLVQPVGSPLSLECTVEGTSNPNLYWYRQAAGRGLQLLFYSVGIGQISSEVPQNLSASRPQDRQFILSSKKLLLSDSGFYLCAWSVAPHPDEQFFGPGTRLTVL.

The rearrangement joins TRBV11-1 to TRBJ2-5, with a tentative D call TRBD1 (6 bases). The CDR3 length is 15 residues. Looked up from germline, CDR1 is SGHAT and CDR2 is FQDESV (reference sequence). V was pared by 1 base and J by 5 bases, with 14 bases between. The CDR3 reads CASSLVQGRGETQYF. Written as DNA, the CDR3 is TGTGCCAGCAGCTTAGTCCAGGGGCGCGGGGAGACCCAGTACTTC.